This TCR beta chain was captured by sequencing in a study of T cell repertoires in cytomegalovirus infection. Study-level results: The ex vivo response was dominated by HLA-C-restricted CMV-specific TCR beta clonotypes. Totalled public TCR beta family frequency picked out people who carried CMV plus the relevant HLA.

TCRdb re-derived calls from the reads in MiXCR, one entry per CDR3 protein. The data contain 65,000 to 90,000 distinct CDR3 sequences, 3% to 4.5% of them seen just once; the ten biggest clones take up roughly 22%. The sample holds a few counts of this clonotype. The target antigen is unknown. Germline V lookup: CDR1 MNHNS, CDR2 SASEGT. This CDR3 has 14 residues. V was pared by 5 bases and J by 14 bases, with 19 bases between. The TCR comes from a human donor in good health (CMV status not recorded). Some clones in this sample may be carry-over from other donors' samples. The chain is built from TRBV6-1 and TRBJ1-6, with D perhaps TRBD1 (6 bases). Sample: PBMCs. This CDR3 is CASSSRGPSKALHF. CDR3 DNA sequence: TGTGCCAGCAGTTCCCGGGGGCCTTCTAAGGCCCTCCACTTT.